This T cell receptor beta chain was captured by sequencing in a study of blood T cell repertoires in COVID-19. Background on the study: From the United States, Italy and Spain came samples of acute and convalescent COVID-19. T cells, B-cell-depleted T cells, or PBMCs supplied cDNA or gDNA.

As handled by the study authors: By means of reference gene primer amplification, nucleated cell counts were estimated. The data were produced by immunoSEQ multiplex PCR, yet TCRdb's version contains in-frame clones alone and is incomplete. That table is the source of V, J and clone size, and D and trimming were worked out from the DNA. The data contain approximately 260,000 clones, around nine tenths of them singletons. The CDR3 is 16 residues long. V gave up 4 bases and J gave up 5 bases; unmatched junction bases: 12. From germline, CDR1 is SGHTA and CDR2 FQGNSA. This rearrangement joins TRBV7-2 to TRBJ1-2; 8 bases agree with TRBD1. This TCR came from a woman in her seventies with COVID-19, enrolled during active disease. The sample comprised peripheral blood. CDR3 residues: CASSSDRGWSGYGYTF. The CDR3 nucleotides are TGTGCCAGCAGCTCTGACAGGGGTTGGAGTGGATATGGCTACACCTTC.